The clone carrying this TCR beta chain was observed once. This sample was included in a study of cytomegalovirus exposure and HLA in healthy donors. Study summary: There were some 81 million unique TCRs (from HLA-typed donors) in an early data release.

J lost 4 bases, V lost 6 bases, and 8 bases had no gene match. CDR1 and CDR2 (germline): SGHAT, FQNNGV. The CDR3 has 14 residues. Primers: 60 Vbeta forward and 13 Jbeta reverse. The assay was immunoSEQ multiplex PCR, and TCRdb's table has in-frame clones only and misses some. The sample lists about 96,000 clones; 65% to 75% were seen once. The receptor comes from a woman aged 65 to 85 in good health and CMV-seropositive. Sequenced sample: PBMCs. This chain links TRBV11-2 with TRBJ2-5, with 7 bases matching TRBD2. DNA for the CDR3: TGTGCCAGCAGATTAACGGGCGGGAGAGAGACCCAGTACTTC. Its protein product is CASRLTGGRETQYF.